This is a list of T cell receptor beta chains from one sample in a study of shared clonotypes between healthy human individuals. Some clones are missing from TCRdb's copy, which holds only in-frame ones; the method was immunoSEQ multiplex PCR. The sample shows roughly 500,000 clones, 70% to 80% of them seen only once. The sequencing input was PBMCs. Receptors originate from a woman aged 40 to 55 in good health. Some clones in this sample may be carry-over from other donors' samples. Both conserved end residues are part of each CDR3. D genes are given only for firm matches.

d_call: -
v_call: TRBV27
j_call: TRBJ2-7
cdr3_aa: CASSAIEQYF

d_call: TRBD2
v_call: TRBV7-7
j_call: TRBJ2-1
cdr3_aa: CASSSITGGLNEQFF

d_call: -
v_call: TRBV15
j_call: TRBJ1-5
cdr3_aa: CATSREGGEDQPQHF

d_call: TRBD1
v_call: TRBV4-2
j_call: TRBJ2-5
cdr3_aa: CASSQERTGRAETQYF

d_call: -
v_call: TRBV2
j_call: TRBJ2-5
cdr3_aa: CASEGRGSPETQYF

d_call: TRBD2
v_call: TRBV7-2
j_call: TRBJ2-7
cdr3_aa: CASSVSSGSSYEQYF

d_call: TRBD1
v_call: TRBV15
j_call: TRBJ1-1
cdr3_aa: CATGGRTTEAFF

d_call: -
v_call: TRBV7-2
j_call: TRBJ1-2
cdr3_aa: CASSLGMGGRGYTF

d_call: -
v_call: TRBV2
j_call: TRBJ2-3
cdr3_aa: CASSFTDTQYF

d_call: TRBD2
v_call: TRBV7-2
j_call: TRBJ2-2
cdr3_aa: CASSLLRTSGIGELFF

d_call: TRBD2
v_call: TRBV5-1
j_call: TRBJ2-3
cdr3_aa: CASSLRLAGDADTQYF

d_call: -
v_call: TRBV5-5
j_call: TRBJ2-3
cdr3_aa: CASSLDTATDTQYF

d_call: -
v_call: TRBV6-1
j_call: TRBJ2-1
cdr3_aa: CATGGTYNEQFF

d_call: -
v_call: TRBV5-1
j_call: TRBJ2-7
cdr3_aa: CASSLGFGAGEQYF

d_call: TRBD2
v_call: TRBV6-1
j_call: TRBJ2-7
cdr3_aa: CASSTLAGEQYF

d_call: TRBD1
v_call: TRBV11-1
j_call: TRBJ2-7
cdr3_aa: CASTHGQGTYEQYF

d_call: -
v_call: TRBV7-9
j_call: -
cdr3_aa: CASSAPGQPFYEQYF

d_call: -
v_call: TRBV28
j_call: TRBJ2-5
cdr3_aa: CASTLRKQQETQYF

d_call: TRBD2
v_call: TRBV11-1
j_call: TRBJ2-3
cdr3_aa: CASSSPLAGGTDTQYF

d_call: -
v_call: TRBV6-6
j_call: TRBJ2-5
cdr3_aa: CASSYVGGIRETQYF

d_call: -
v_call: TRBV5-1
j_call: TRBJ1-1
cdr3_aa: CASSMDNWGTEAFF

d_call: -
v_call: TRBV30
j_call: TRBJ2-2
cdr3_aa: CAWSVGERITGELFF

d_call: -
v_call: TRBV21-1
j_call: TRBJ2-7
cdr3_aa: CASFRDRGKRRSYEQYF

d_call: TRBD1
v_call: TRBV28
j_call: TRBJ1-1
cdr3_aa: CASSFRTGTGIWNTEAFF

d_call: -
v_call: TRBV5-8
j_call: TRBJ2-7
cdr3_aa: CASSLSTYEQYF

d_call: -
v_call: TRBV7-3
j_call: TRBJ2-3
cdr3_aa: CASSSQLNRGGDTQYF

d_call: -
v_call: TRBV5-1
j_call: TRBJ2-7
cdr3_aa: CASSYSARDPYEQYF

d_call: TRBD1
v_call: TRBV6-6
j_call: TRBJ2-1
cdr3_aa: CASSFQDRGNEQFF

d_call: TRBD1
v_call: TRBV7-2
j_call: TRBJ1-2
cdr3_aa: CASSLPGGGLGQGGYTF

d_call: -
v_call: TRBV5-1
j_call: TRBJ2-3
cdr3_aa: CASVRGGSTDTQYF

d_call: -
v_call: TRBV7-2
j_call: TRBJ2-7
cdr3_aa: CASGGSAYEQYF

d_call: -
v_call: TRBV18
j_call: TRBJ2-6
cdr3_aa: CASSVSGGSGANVLTF

d_call: -
v_call: TRBV7-9
j_call: TRBJ2-2
cdr3_aa: CASSLDYPHTGELFF

d_call: -
v_call: TRBV29-1
j_call: TRBJ1-5
cdr3_aa: CSVEQGPNQPQHF

d_call: -
v_call: TRBV10-3
j_call: TRBJ2-2
cdr3_aa: CAISPNTGELFF

d_call: -
v_call: TRBV7-8
j_call: TRBJ2-1
cdr3_aa: CASSLVWTTLYNEQFF

d_call: -
v_call: TRBV27
j_call: TRBJ2-7
cdr3_aa: CASGDYEQYF

d_call: -
v_call: TRBV28
j_call: TRBJ1-1
cdr3_aa: CASSLAPPEAFF

d_call: -
v_call: TRBV15
j_call: TRBJ2-5
cdr3_aa: CATSRDPGPQETQYF

d_call: -
v_call: TRBV11-2
j_call: TRBJ2-1
cdr3_aa: CASSLGGYLPNNEQFF

d_call: -
v_call: TRBV6-5
j_call: TRBJ2-1
cdr3_aa: CASSYGDPIIYNEQFF

d_call: TRBD2
v_call: TRBV5-4
j_call: TRBJ2-7
cdr3_aa: CASSISSGSVEQYF

d_call: TRBD2
v_call: TRBV5-4
j_call: TRBJ2-1
cdr3_aa: CASSLKLAENEQFF

d_call: TRBD2
v_call: TRBV10-1
j_call: TRBJ2-1
cdr3_aa: CASSESGTSGYNEQFF

d_call: -
v_call: TRBV4-2
j_call: TRBJ1-5
cdr3_aa: CASSQEEGEGNQPQHF

d_call: -
v_call: TRBV28
j_call: TRBJ1-2
cdr3_aa: CASNPGSRGYTF

d_call: -
v_call: TRBV28
j_call: TRBJ1-1
cdr3_aa: CASRSGMAEAFF

d_call: TRBD2
v_call: TRBV9
j_call: TRBJ2-2
cdr3_aa: CASSVEISGRFGGELFF

d_call: TRBD2
v_call: TRBV5-1
j_call: TRBJ2-3
cdr3_aa: CASSFGLAGNTDTQYF

d_call: -
v_call: TRBV5-1
j_call: TRBJ2-2
cdr3_aa: CASSFFGARTGELFF

d_call: -
v_call: TRBV4-2
j_call: TRBJ1-1
cdr3_aa: CASSRQATNTEAFF

d_call: TRBD1
v_call: TRBV28
j_call: TRBJ1-1
cdr3_aa: CASRSILQGLNTEAFF

d_call: -
v_call: TRBV27
j_call: TRBJ2-7
cdr3_aa: CASSNLYEQYF

d_call: TRBD1
v_call: TRBV30
j_call: TRBJ2-7
cdr3_aa: CAYLRGGTGEQYF

d_call: TRBD2
v_call: TRBV11-2
j_call: TRBJ2-3
cdr3_aa: CASSGGTSGSTDTQYF

d_call: -
v_call: TRBV30
j_call: TRBJ1-2
cdr3_aa: CAWSPDRLFYGYTF